This T cell receptor beta chain is drawn from a study of cytomegalovirus exposure and HLA in healthy donors. CDR3 length equals 12 residues. Germline values: CDR1 SEHNR, CDR2 FQNEAQ (reference sequence). Trimming took off 5 bases at V and 7 bases at J, with 11 bases between the two ends. This clone was seen only a few times. Its antigen is undetermined. All donors participated as healthy donors of bone marrow. Unrecorded immune exposure was likely among donors, who were nominally healthy when sampled. The PCR employed 60 Vbeta primers together with 13 Jbeta primers. Sequenced by immunoSEQ multiplex PCR; TCRdb stores in-frame clones only, minus some. The table lists over 150,000 clones, 70% to 80% of them singletons. Findings of the study overall: HLA restriction was apparent for most CMV-associated TCR beta chains in a later analysis.

Input material: PBMCs. The chain employs TRBV7-9 and TRBJ2-5; weak D call: TRBD1 (5 bases). This clonotype originated in a man aged 18-30 years in good health and CMV-seropositive. The CDR3 region has the DNA TGTGCCAGCAGCCGAAGGCAGGGGACCCAGTACTTC. Its protein product is CASSRRQGTQYF. The variable domain in full, with the rest retrieved from reference TRBV7-9 and TRBJ2-5, is DTGVSQNPRHKITKRGQNVTFRCDPISEHNRLYWYRQTLGQGPEFLTYFQNEAQLEKSRLLSDRFSAERPKGSFSTLEIQRTEQGDSAMYLCASSRRQGTQYFGPGTRLLVL.